The sample holds many counts of the clone carrying this TCR beta chain. Its antigen is not identified. Sample time point: sample taken at primary tumor resection. TCRdb called the 5' RACE reads again in MiXCR, with one record for every CDR3 protein. The profile shows about 8,100 distinct CDR3 sequences, roughly 5% of them singletons. Germline loops: CDR1 MGHRA, CDR2 YSYEKL. The CDR3 contains 14 residues. With 4 bases removed from V and 12 bases from J, the gap between germline ends came to 19 bases. The data originate from a study of spatial heterogeneity in lung cancer. Findings of the study overall: Counts that tracked tumor mutation counts were those of expanded intratumoral alpha and beta TCRs.

This chain uses TRBV4-1 with TRBJ2-1, with TRBD2 as a possible D gene (5 bases). This specimen consisted of lung tumor tissue, obtained at surgery. This receptor was taken from a male donor with early-stage non-small cell lung cancer. The chain's CDR3 is CASSRSPQAAVQFF. The CDR3 DNA is TGCGCCAGCAGCCGAAGTCCCCAAGCAGCGGTGCAGTTCTTC.